This TCR beta chain was profiled in a study of T cells in Graves' hyperthyroidism and ophthalmopathy. Amplified TCR beta CDR3 regions derived from RNA transcripts. When the TCR CDR3 underwent first-round RT-PCR, the HTBI primer set was used. TCRdb ran MiXCR on the multiplex PCR reads and lists one entry per CDR3 protein. The sample has a few hundred thousand distinct CDR3 sequences, 15% to 18% seen once. Regarding the study as a whole: Blood also held most thyroid clonotypes expanded beyond 0.001. Ophthalmopathy was told apart from stable hyperthyroidism by a 13 V-J model.

This CDR3 region has 14 residues. The V and J ends lost 5 bases and 2 bases, in that order; junction bases with no gene match: 2. Germline CDR1 reads SGHTA; CDR2 reads FQGNSA. This clonotype was detected many times. What it recognizes is unknown. The specimen sequenced was blood. The chain carries TRBV7-2 and TRBJ2-5; 10 bases are shared with TRBD2. The source is a woman aged 18-30 years with Graves' hyperthyroidism. CDR3 DNA sequence: TGTGCCAGCAGCAGCGGGGGGGATCAAGAGACCCAGTACTTC. Translated, it gives CASSSGGDQETQYF.